This is a list of T cell receptor beta chains from one sample in a study of blood T cell repertoires in COVID-19. The method was immunoSEQ multiplex PCR; TCRdb's version includes in-frame clones alone and lacks a portion of them. The sample shows 35,000 to 45,000 clones, around 83% of them seen only once. Sequenced: peripheral blood. The source is a man between 65 and 80 years old with acute or convalescent COVID-19. Both conserved end residues are part of each CDR3. The order of the fields is D gene, V gene, clone size, J gene, CDR3 DNA, CDR3 protein. D genes are given only for firm matches. Clone size is shown for a subset of rows, as once, few, many or a class of expanded clone.

d_gene: TRBD1; v_gene: TRBV6-7; abundance: -; j_gene: TRBJ1-5; CDR3nt: TGTGCCAGCAGTTCCATCGAAGGACAGGGGATGGCGAATCAGCCCCAGCATTTT; CDR3aa: CASSSIEGQGMANQPQHF
d_gene: -; v_gene: TRBV27; abundance: -; j_gene: TRBJ2-7; CDR3nt: TGTGCCAGCAGTTTGCCCCGACAGGCCCTAGGCTACGAGCAGTACTTC; CDR3aa: CASSLPRQALGYEQYF
d_gene: TRBD1; v_gene: TRBV7-6; abundance: -; j_gene: TRBJ1-5; CDR3nt: TGTGCCAGCAGCCGCGGACAGGTATGGTATAGCAATCAGCCCCAGCATTTT; CDR3aa: CASSRGQVWYSNQPQHF
d_gene: TRBD1; v_gene: TRBV19; abundance: -; j_gene: TRBJ1-1; CDR3nt: TGTGCCAGTAGTACGGGACAGGGGAGCACTGAAGCTTTCTTT; CDR3aa: CASSTGQGSTEAFF
d_gene: TRBD2; v_gene: TRBV11-3; abundance: -; j_gene: TRBJ2-3; CDR3nt: TGTGCCAGCAGCCCCCGGGGAGGGCCCGCCACAGATACGCAGTATTTT; CDR3aa: CASSPRGGPATDTQYF
d_gene: -; v_gene: TRBV24-1; abundance: -; j_gene: TRBJ1-1; CDR3nt: TGTGCCACCAGTTCCGGGGTGTCTAACACTGAAGCTTTCTTT; CDR3aa: CATSSGVSNTEAFF
d_gene: -; v_gene: TRBV7-2; abundance: -; j_gene: TRBJ1-1; CDR3nt: TGTGCCCTATCTACAGGTGTCGGCACTGAAGCTTTCTTT; CDR3aa: CALSTGVGTEAFF
d_gene: -; v_gene: TRBV19; abundance: few; j_gene: TRBJ1-2; CDR3nt: TGTGCCAGTAGCTTTCTGGAGGACTATGGCTACACCTTC; CDR3aa: CASSFLEDYGYTF
d_gene: -; v_gene: TRBV3-1/TRBV3-2; abundance: -; j_gene: TRBJ1-3; CDR3nt: TGTGCCAGCAGCCGGACAGATGGAAACACCATATATTTT; CDR3aa: CASSRTDGNTIYF
d_gene: TRBD2; v_gene: TRBV7-9; abundance: -; j_gene: TRBJ2-5; CDR3nt: TGTGCCAGCAGCTCGGGACTAGCGGGGTCGTCGTACTTC; CDR3aa: CASSSGLAGSSYF
d_gene: -; v_gene: TRBV5-5; abundance: -; j_gene: TRBJ2-7; CDR3nt: TGTGCCAGCAGCATGGGTCCAGGGGTCTACGAGCAGTACTTC; CDR3aa: CASSMGPGVYEQYF
d_gene: -; v_gene: TRBV27; abundance: -; j_gene: TRBJ1-6; CDR3nt: TGTGCCAGCAGTTTACAGGCAGGCCACAATTCACCCCTCCACTTT; CDR3aa: CASSLQAGHNSPLHF
d_gene: -; v_gene: TRBV11-2; abundance: -; j_gene: TRBJ1-1; CDR3nt: TGTGCCAGCAGCTTAGGAAGGGGTTACACTGAAGCTTTCTTT; CDR3aa: CASSLGRGYTEAFF
d_gene: -; v_gene: TRBV4-2; abundance: -; j_gene: TRBJ1-2; CDR3nt: TGTGCCAGCAGCCAAAAAGGGGGAGAAAACTATGGCTACACCTTC; CDR3aa: CASSQKGGENYGYTF
d_gene: -; v_gene: TRBV28; abundance: once; j_gene: TRBJ2-2; CDR3nt: TGTGCCAGCAGTTTCAAAGCGGGCCCGAACACCGGGGAGCTGTTTTTT; CDR3aa: CASSFKAGPNTGELFF
d_gene: -; v_gene: TRBV6-5; abundance: -; j_gene: TRBJ1-2; CDR3nt: TGTGCCAGCCGGGACATTAACTATGGCTACACCTTC; CDR3aa: CASRDINYGYTF
d_gene: -; v_gene: TRBV19; abundance: -; j_gene: TRBJ1-1; CDR3nt: TGTGCCAGTAAGCGTCGGCAGGGGACTGAAGCTTTCTTT; CDR3aa: CASKRRQGTEAFF
d_gene: TRBD2; v_gene: TRBV3-1/TRBV3-2; abundance: once; j_gene: TRBJ2-1; CDR3nt: TGTGCCAGCAGCCATAAAGCGGGAGGCGCTATTGATGAGCAGTTCTTC; CDR3aa: CASSHKAGGAIDEQFF
d_gene: -; v_gene: TRBV14; abundance: -; j_gene: TRBJ1-5; CDR3nt: TGTGCCAGCAGCCTGGGGCGCAATCAGCCCCAGCATTTT; CDR3aa: CASSLGRNQPQHF
d_gene: TRBD1; v_gene: TRBV2; abundance: -; j_gene: TRBJ1-6; CDR3nt: TGTGCCAGCAGTGAAAATCCGGACAGGGGGATTTCACCCCTCCACTTT; CDR3aa: CASSENPDRGISPLHF
d_gene: -; v_gene: TRBV11-2; abundance: -; j_gene: TRBJ2-7; CDR3nt: TGTGCCAGCAGCTTACTAGGATACGAGCAGTACTTC; CDR3aa: CASSLLGYEQYF
d_gene: -; v_gene: TRBV3-1/TRBV3-2; abundance: -; j_gene: TRBJ2-6; CDR3nt: TGTGCCAGCAGCCCTACAGGCTCTGGGGCCAACGTCCTGACTTTC; CDR3aa: CASSPTGSGANVLTF
d_gene: TRBD2; v_gene: TRBV6-5; abundance: -; j_gene: TRBJ2-1; CDR3nt: TGTGCCAGCTATGATAGCGGGAGGGCCCACAATGAGCAGTTCTTC; CDR3aa: CASYDSGRAHNEQFF
d_gene: -; v_gene: TRBV2; abundance: -; j_gene: TRBJ1-4; CDR3nt: TGTGCCAGCAGCGAGGTTGATGAAAAACTGTTTTTT; CDR3aa: CASSEVDEKLFF
d_gene: -; v_gene: TRBV28; abundance: -; j_gene: TRBJ1-2; CDR3nt: TGTGCCAGCAGTTTGACCAACAGGGTTGGGGACTATGGCTACACCTTC; CDR3aa: CASSLTNRVGDYGYTF
d_gene: TRBD1; v_gene: TRBV28; abundance: -; j_gene: TRBJ2-1; CDR3nt: TGTGCCAGCAGTGTGGACAGGGGGAATGAGCAGTTCTTC; CDR3aa: CASSVDRGNEQFF
d_gene: TRBD1; v_gene: TRBV18; abundance: -; j_gene: TRBJ1-2; CDR3nt: TGTGCCAGCTCACCACAGACAGGGGCGTGGGGCTACACCTTC; CDR3aa: CASSPQTGAWGYTF
d_gene: -; v_gene: TRBV9; abundance: -; j_gene: TRBJ2-7; CDR3nt: TGTGCCAGCAGTCCGGACAACTCGAACTCCTACGAGCAGTACTTC; CDR3aa: CASSPDNSNSYEQYF
d_gene: -; v_gene: TRBV7-9; abundance: -; j_gene: TRBJ2-7; CDR3nt: TGTGCCAGCAGCCCATCAGGGGGGTCCTCCTACGAGCAGTACTTC; CDR3aa: CASSPSGGSSYEQYF
d_gene: -; v_gene: TRBV27; abundance: -; j_gene: TRBJ2-1; CDR3nt: TGTGCCAGCAGTTCCCTCCCCGGGGATGAGCAGTTCTTC; CDR3aa: CASSSLPGDEQFF
d_gene: TRBD1; v_gene: TRBV5-1; abundance: -; j_gene: TRBJ2-3; CDR3nt: TGCGCCAGCAGCCTAGGACAGGGGATGGGAGTCACAGATACGCAGTATTTT; CDR3aa: CASSLGQGMGVTDTQYF
d_gene: TRBD2; v_gene: TRBV6-5; abundance: -; j_gene: TRBJ2-3; CDR3nt: TGTGCCAGCAGCAAGCGGGAGTTCACAGATACGCAGTATTTT; CDR3aa: CASSKREFTDTQYF
d_gene: -; v_gene: TRBV19; abundance: -; j_gene: TRBJ2-1; CDR3nt: TGTGCCAGTACCACCTTGGGGGGTGAGCAGTTCTTC; CDR3aa: CASTTLGGEQFF
d_gene: TRBD1; v_gene: TRBV19; abundance: once; j_gene: TRBJ2-1; CDR3nt: TGTGCCAGTAGTGCTCGGACAGGACCCTACAATGAGCAGTTCTTC; CDR3aa: CASSARTGPYNEQFF
d_gene: -; v_gene: TRBV9; abundance: -; j_gene: TRBJ1-3; CDR3nt: TGTGCCAGCAGCAACGGGGACTCTGGAAACACCATATATTTT; CDR3aa: CASSNGDSGNTIYF
d_gene: -; v_gene: TRBV9; abundance: -; j_gene: TRBJ2-7; CDR3nt: TGTGCCAGCAGCGTAGGAGTAGGGGTACGTGGGGAGCAGTACTTC; CDR3aa: CASSVGVGVRGEQYF
d_gene: TRBD1; v_gene: TRBV18; abundance: -; j_gene: TRBJ2-7; CDR3nt: TGTGCCAGCTCATCGGGACAGGGGGATGGCGAGCAGTACTTC; CDR3aa: CASSSGQGDGEQYF
d_gene: -; v_gene: TRBV4-2; abundance: -; j_gene: TRBJ2-1; CDR3nt: TGTGCCAGCAGCCAAGACAGGAGGACTGGCGAGCAGTTCTTC; CDR3aa: CASSQDRRTGEQFF
d_gene: TRBD2; v_gene: TRBV5-1; abundance: -; j_gene: TRBJ2-7; CDR3nt: TGCGCCAGCAGCAGGACTAGCGGCTACGAGCAGTACTTC; CDR3aa: CASSRTSGYEQYF
d_gene: TRBD2; v_gene: TRBV18; abundance: -; j_gene: TRBJ2-7; CDR3nt: TGTGCCAGCTCACTTAGCGGGGTATCCTCCTACGAGCAGTACTTC; CDR3aa: CASSLSGVSSYEQYF